This T cell receptor (beta chain) originates from a study of blood T cells in healthy people across ages. Study findings and constraints: Long-lived donors carried more naive CD4+ cells and greater diversity than aged donors. The study found TCR beta diversity correlated strongly with naive T cell percentage. Unsorted PBMCs prevented conclusive naive versus antigen-experienced comparison.

The CDR3 is made up of 14 amino acids. CDR1 ENHRY and CDR2 SYGVKD come from the germline V gene. Primers used in a second PCR of about 6 to 12 cycles were a sample-barcoded 5' primer and a J-beta primer mix. Through a template-switch adaptor with 12 random nucleotides, each cDNA molecule received a tag. TCRdb reprocessed the 5' RACE reads via MiXCR and lists one record per CDR3 protein. Here the sample spans hundreds of thousands of distinct CDR3 sequences, about 30% being singletons. This clonotype showed up just once. Its antigen remains unknown. One junction end disagrees with the germline gene, perhaps due to a read error.

The clonotype originates from a woman older than 75 in good health. The source material was blood. The rearrangement joins TRBV10-3 to TRBJ2-7; no firm D call. CDR3 protein: CASSPSWVWYEQYF. For the CDR3, the DNA is TGTGCCAGCAGTCCATCTTGGGTATGGTACGAGCAGTACTTC.